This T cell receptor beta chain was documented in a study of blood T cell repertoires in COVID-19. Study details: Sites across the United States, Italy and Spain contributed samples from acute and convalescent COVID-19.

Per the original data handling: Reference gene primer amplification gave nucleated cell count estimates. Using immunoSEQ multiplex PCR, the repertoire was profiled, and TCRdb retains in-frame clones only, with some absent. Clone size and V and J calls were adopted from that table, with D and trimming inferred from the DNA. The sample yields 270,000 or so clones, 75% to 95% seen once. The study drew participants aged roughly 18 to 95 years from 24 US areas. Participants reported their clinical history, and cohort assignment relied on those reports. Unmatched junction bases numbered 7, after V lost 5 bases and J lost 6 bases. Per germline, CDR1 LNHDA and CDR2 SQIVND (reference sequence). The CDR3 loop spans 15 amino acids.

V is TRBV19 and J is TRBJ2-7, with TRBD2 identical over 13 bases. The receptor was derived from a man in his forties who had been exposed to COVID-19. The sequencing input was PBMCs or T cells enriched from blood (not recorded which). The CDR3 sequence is CASSLLAGGQGEQYF. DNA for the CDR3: TGTGCCAGTAGTTTACTAGCGGGAGGGCAGGGCGAGCAGTACTTC.